A selection of T cell receptor beta chains follows, all from one sample in a study of blood T cell repertoires in COVID-19. TCRdb's table, derived via immunoSEQ multiplex PCR, lists solely in-frame clones and lacks some. Of more than 85,000 clones listed, 82% were seen once; the top ten hold about 18%. The source material was peripheral blood. Source of these receptors: an elderly man with acute or convalescent COVID-19. Both conserved end residues are part of each CDR3. The D gene is left open where the match is weak. Clone size, where shown, is once, few, many, or a class for clones that have expanded.

cdr3_aa: CASQGDRREKLFF; cdr3_nt: TGTGCCAGCCAGGGGGACCGAAGAGAAAAACTGTTTTTT; d_call: TRBD1; v_call: TRBV3-1/TRBV3-2; j_call: TRBJ1-4; clone_size: NA
cdr3_aa: CASSEQGLLADTQYF; cdr3_nt: TGTGCCAGCAGTGAACAAGGACTCCTGGCGGATACGCAGTATTTT; d_call: NA; v_call: TRBV25-1; j_call: TRBJ2-3; clone_size: NA
cdr3_aa: CACSGQGHQPQHF; cdr3_nt: TGTGCCTGCTCGGGACAGGGGCATCAGCCCCAGCATTTT; d_call: TRBD1; v_call: TRBV30; j_call: TRBJ1-5; clone_size: NA
cdr3_aa: CASTSGADTQYF; cdr3_nt: TGTGCCAGCACTTCGGGGGCAGATACGCAGTATTTT; d_call: NA; v_call: TRBV7-8; j_call: TRBJ2-3; clone_size: few
cdr3_aa: CASQTGLPNYGYTF; cdr3_nt: TGCGCCAGCCAAACAGGACTACCTAACTATGGCTACACCTTC; d_call: NA; v_call: TRBV10-2; j_call: TRBJ1-2; clone_size: NA
cdr3_aa: CASSLGQGFYNSPLHF; cdr3_nt: TGTGCCAGCAGCTTAGGACAGGGGTTTTATAATTCACCCCTCCACTTT; d_call: TRBD1; v_call: TRBV7-9; j_call: TRBJ1-6; clone_size: medium-sized
cdr3_aa: CASTSVTEVETQYF; cdr3_nt: TGTGCCAGCACCTCCGTGACAGAGGTAGAGACCCAGTACTTC; d_call: NA; v_call: TRBV28; j_call: TRBJ2-5; clone_size: NA
cdr3_aa: CASSTYRGRDTQYF; cdr3_nt: TGTGCCAGCAGCACCTACAGGGGGAGAGATACGCAGTATTTT; d_call: TRBD1; v_call: TRBV7-2; j_call: TRBJ2-3; clone_size: NA
cdr3_aa: CASSQATGGGEQYF; cdr3_nt: TGTGCCAGCAGCCAGGCTACAGGGGGAGGTGAGCAGTACTTC; d_call: TRBD1; v_call: TRBV3-1/TRBV3-2; j_call: TRBJ2-7; clone_size: NA
cdr3_aa: CASSLYRGPNTGELFF; cdr3_nt: TGTGCCAGCAGCTTATATAGAGGGCCTAACACCGGGGAGCTGTTTTTT; d_call: NA; v_call: TRBV7-2; j_call: TRBJ2-2; clone_size: NA
cdr3_aa: CASSFPGQGAKNIQYF; cdr3_nt: TGTGCCAGCAGCTTTCCGGGACAGGGAGCCAAAAACATTCAGTACTTC; d_call: TRBD1; v_call: TRBV13; j_call: TRBJ2-4; clone_size: NA
cdr3_aa: CAVGADEQFF; cdr3_nt: TGTGCCGTAGGGGCCGATGAGCAGTTCTTC; d_call: NA; v_call: TRBV19; j_call: TRBJ2-1; clone_size: NA
cdr3_aa: CASSLWDRGVNTEAFF; cdr3_nt: TGTGCCAGCAGCTTATGGGACAGGGGAGTGAACACTGAAGCTTTCTTT; d_call: TRBD1; v_call: TRBV7-2; j_call: TRBJ1-1; clone_size: once
cdr3_aa: CASSQATNTEAFF; cdr3_nt: TGTGCCAGCAGCCAGGCTACGAACACTGAAGCTTTCTTT; d_call: NA; v_call: TRBV7-9; j_call: TRBJ1-1; clone_size: NA
cdr3_aa: CASSEATGGTGQPQHF; cdr3_nt: TGTGCCAGCAGTGAAGCGACCGGGGGTACGGGGCAGCCCCAGCATTTT; d_call: NA; v_call: TRBV2; j_call: TRBJ1-5; clone_size: NA
cdr3_aa: CASSYGGGNTEAFF; cdr3_nt: TGTGCCAGCAGTTACGGGGGAGGAAACACTGAAGCTTTCTTT; d_call: NA; v_call: TRBV6-2/TRBV6-3; j_call: TRBJ1-1; clone_size: NA
cdr3_aa: CATALSSGEQYF; cdr3_nt: TGCGCCACCGCCCTTAGTTCGGGCGAGCAGTACTTC; d_call: NA; v_call: TRBV10-1; j_call: TRBJ2-7; clone_size: NA
cdr3_aa: CASSPTGDYGYTF; cdr3_nt: TGTGCCAGCAGTCCGACAGGGGACTATGGCTACACCTTC; d_call: TRBD1; v_call: TRBV12-3/TRBV12-4; j_call: TRBJ1-2; clone_size: NA
cdr3_aa: CASSLGGPNQPQHF; cdr3_nt: TGTGCCAGCAGCTTAGGGGGTCCCAATCAGCCCCAGCATTTT; d_call: NA; v_call: TRBV5-4; j_call: TRBJ1-5; clone_size: NA
cdr3_aa: CASRRGLSNTGELFF; cdr3_nt: TGCGCCAGCAGGCGGGGACTTTCCAACACCGGGGAGCTGTTTTTT; d_call: NA; v_call: TRBV5-1; j_call: TRBJ2-2; clone_size: NA
cdr3_aa: CAWSGGAEQYF; cdr3_nt: TGTGCCTGGAGTGGCGGGGCTGAGCAGTACTTC; d_call: NA; v_call: TRBV30; j_call: TRBJ2-7; clone_size: once
cdr3_aa: CASQISHEQFF; cdr3_nt: TGTGCCAGCCAGATCAGTCATGAGCAGTTCTTC; d_call: NA; v_call: TRBV6-5; j_call: TRBJ2-1; clone_size: NA
cdr3_aa: CASSRLNEQFF; cdr3_nt: TGTGCCAGCAGCCGACTGAATGAGCAGTTCTTC; d_call: NA; v_call: TRBV3-1/TRBV3-2; j_call: TRBJ2-1; clone_size: few
cdr3_aa: CASSVGTVDEQFF; cdr3_nt: TGTGCCAGCAGCGTAGGCACAGTAGATGAGCAGTTCTTC; d_call: NA; v_call: TRBV9; j_call: TRBJ2-1; clone_size: NA
cdr3_aa: CSANGYEQYF; cdr3_nt: TGCAGTGCTAACGGCTACGAGCAGTACTTC; d_call: NA; v_call: TRBV20-1; j_call: TRBJ2-7; clone_size: few
cdr3_aa: CATSDLAGVGNEQFF; cdr3_nt: TGTGCCACCAGTGATTTAGCAGGGGTAGGCAATGAGCAGTTCTTC; d_call: NA; v_call: TRBV24-1; j_call: TRBJ2-1; clone_size: NA
cdr3_aa: CATLLQGALPGNTIYF; cdr3_nt: TGTGCCACTCTCTTACAGGGGGCTCTTCCTGGAAACACCATATATTTT; d_call: TRBD1; v_call: TRBV6-6; j_call: TRBJ1-3; clone_size: NA
cdr3_aa: CASKTDSTDTQYF; cdr3_nt: TGTGCCAGCAAGACGGACTCCACAGATACGCAGTATTTT; d_call: NA; v_call: TRBV12-3/TRBV12-4; j_call: TRBJ2-3; clone_size: NA
cdr3_aa: CASSPCSLAGGEVPNTQYF; cdr3_nt: TGCGCCAGCAGCCCTTGTAGTCTAGCGGGAGGGGAGGTCCCTAATACGCAGTATTTT; d_call: TRBD2; v_call: TRBV4-3; j_call: TRBJ2-3; clone_size: NA
cdr3_aa: CASSPNNGGQGETQYF; cdr3_nt: TGTGCCAGCAGCCCCAACAACGGGGGTCAAGGGGAGACCCAGTACTTC; d_call: NA; v_call: TRBV7-2; j_call: TRBJ2-5; clone_size: NA
cdr3_aa: CASRVPGQGANGELFF; cdr3_nt: TGTGCCAGCAGGGTTCCGGGACAGGGGGCGAACGGGGAGCTGTTTTTT; d_call: TRBD1; v_call: TRBV2; j_call: TRBJ2-2; clone_size: NA
cdr3_aa: CASSQDTHTFYGYTF; cdr3_nt: TGTGCCAGCAGCCAAGATACCCACACCTTCTATGGCTACACCTTC; d_call: NA; v_call: TRBV14; j_call: TRBJ1-2; clone_size: NA
cdr3_aa: CASSLRGTDTQYF; cdr3_nt: TGCGCCAGCAGCTTGAGGGGGACAGATACGCAGTATTTT; d_call: NA; v_call: TRBV5-1; j_call: TRBJ2-3; clone_size: NA
cdr3_aa: CATSGRTSGRTTDTQYF; cdr3_nt: TGTGCCACCAGTGGCCGGACTAGCGGGAGGACCACAGATACGCAGTATTTT; d_call: TRBD2; v_call: TRBV24-1; j_call: TRBJ2-3; clone_size: NA
cdr3_aa: CASSLGRGYIGNTIYF; cdr3_nt: TGTGCCAGCAGCTTGGGCAGGGGATATATAGGCAACACCATATATTTT; d_call: NA; v_call: TRBV7-2; j_call: TRBJ1-3; clone_size: NA
cdr3_aa: CASSYSATSGSFEQYF; cdr3_nt: TGTGCCAGCAGTTACTCAGCGACTAGCGGGAGCTTCGAGCAGTACTTC; d_call: TRBD2; v_call: TRBV6-5; j_call: TRBJ2-7; clone_size: NA
cdr3_aa: CASSVRGGLEAFF; cdr3_nt: TGTGCCAGCAGCGTCCGGGGGGGCCTTGAAGCTTTCTTT; d_call: NA; v_call: TRBV9; j_call: TRBJ1-1; clone_size: NA
cdr3_aa: CASIPPGGYEQYF; cdr3_nt: TGTGCCAGTATCCCGCCAGGGGGCTACGAGCAGTACTTC; d_call: TRBD1; v_call: TRBV19; j_call: TRBJ2-7; clone_size: NA